This T cell receptor beta chain is from a study of regulatory T cells in long-lasting Graves disease. Study-wide context: Recently diagnosed Graves' patients had received antithyroid drugs for under 3 months.

This clonotype was detected ten times or more. Noted time point: newly diagnosed GD, antithyroid drugs for less than 3 months. PBMCs provided the RNA from which the TCR library was made. This CDR3 has 15 residues. The V gene's germline CDR1 is SGHRS and CDR2 YFSETQ. J lost 1 base, V lost 1 base, and 4 bases had no gene match. To make TCR beta libraries, researchers used iRepertoire HTBI primers and Arm-PCR of CDR3 regions. Per the original methods: Identified segments across samples numbered just over 60 TRBV and about 15 TRBJ. TCRdb re-called the multiplex PCR reads with MiXCR, one entry per CDR3 protein. These V and J calls rely on TCRdb rather than the paper's analysis. This sample has under 400,000 distinct CDR3 sequences; around 15% occur once, and the top ten carry 30%. Another study also made use of these data, one on T cells in Graves' hyperthyroidism and ophthalmopathy. Per that study: First-round RT-PCR with HTBI primers amplified the TCR CDR3 region. Ophthalmopathy, as predicted by the model, came a median 6.5 months after the prediction.

This chain links TRBV5-1 with TRBJ2-5, with 7 bases fitting TRBD1. The specimen comprised peripheral blood mononuclear cells (PBMCs), sampled at new diagnosis, from a patient treated with antithyroid drugs. This TCR was recovered from a man aged 35 to 55 with Graves disease. CDR3 nucleotide sequence: TGCGCCAGCAGCTTGCCACGGGACAGCCAAGAGACCCAGTACTTC. Protein product: CASSLPRDSQETQYF.